The 10 T cell receptor beta chains presented below share a single source sample, sequenced in a study of T cell responses to AZD1222 COVID-19 vaccine. Generated by immunoSEQ multiplex PCR, the TCRdb table keeps only in-frame clones and is missing some. The sample includes approximately 150,000 clones, roughly nine tenths seen only once; the top ten take around 1.5%. Sequenced material: peripheral blood, taken on day 0 of AZD1222 vaccination. Source of these receptors: an adult in good health.

This clone was picked up one time. V is TRBV30 and J is TRBJ2-7; D unclear. The germline CDR1 and CDR2 sequences are GTSNPN and SVGIG (reference sequence). This CDR3 spans 12 amino acids. The V end was cut by 3 bases, the J end by 6 bases, with 12 bases between. DNA of the CDR3: TGTGCCTGGAGCTACGGAATCGGCGAGCAGTACTTC. As protein: CAWSYGIGEQYF.

This clone has just a few counts. The chain links TRBV2 to TRBJ1-1; tentatively, D is TRBD1 (6 bases). The germline CDR1 and CDR2 sequences are SNHLY and FYNNEI. V gave up 10 bases and J gave up 4 bases, with 13 bases separating them. This CDR3 is built from 12 residues. The CDR3 DNA reads TGTGCCACCCTAGACAGGCGCACTGAAGCTTTCTTT. Amino acids: CATLDRRTEAFF.

This clone was observed a single time. The chain combines TRBV19 with TRBJ2-3; the D is unclear. V was cut by 5 bases and J by 2 bases, with 11 bases left in between. Germline CDR1 and CDR2: LNHDA and SQIVND (reference sequence). The length of the CDR3 is 14 residues. The CDR3 DNA sequence: TGTGCCAGTAGTCTACAACTATTCACAGATACGCAGTATTTT. This gives the protein CASSLQLFTDTQYF.

This clone was seen only a few times. This chain connects TRBV6-4 to TRBJ2-3, with 8 nucleotides matching TRBD2. The CDR3 is made up of 15 amino acids. CDR1 and CDR2 from the germline V gene are MRHNA and SNTAGT. V gave up 0 bases and J gave up 1 base; unmatched junction bases: 0. In nucleotides, the CDR3 is TGTGCCAGCAGTGACTCTAGCGGGGGCACAGATACGCAGTATTTT. Residues: CASSDSSGGTDTQYF.

The rearrangement joins TRBV18 to TRBJ1-2; D ambiguous. This CDR3 contains 14 residues. Trimming pared 4 bases from V and 2 bases from J, leaving 11 bases between. The germline CDR1 and CDR2 sequences are KGHSH and LQKENI. CDR3 sequence reads: CASSHSDLNYGYTF. The CDR3, as DNA: TGTGCCAGCTCACACTCAGACTTAAACTATGGCTACACCTTC.

The gene calls are TRBV6-5 and TRBJ2-2; D gene unclear. Germline V CDR1 and CDR2: MNHEY, SVGAGI. The CDR3 has 16 amino acids. V was clipped by 1 base and J by 0 bases, with 9 bases between them. CDR3 sequence: CASSYFGRPNTGELFF. DNA for the CDR3: TGTGCCAGCAGTTACTTCGGTAGACCGAACACCGGGGAGCTGTTTTTT.

The V call is TRBV7-3, the J call TRBJ2-1, with 9 bases that match TRBD2. V lost 4 bases, J lost 8 bases, and 12 bases stayed unmatched. The CDR3 consists of 16 residues. CDR1 and CDR2 from the germline V gene are SGHTA and FQGTGA. CDR3 in amino acids: CASSSRGAGGSHEQFF. The CDR3 DNA reads as TGTGCCAGCAGCTCCCGGGGCGCGGGAGGGTCCCATGAGCAGTTCTTC.

The gene calls are TRBV18 and TRBJ1-1, with no clear D. V was cut by 6 bases and J by 5 bases, with 16 bases left in between. Germline CDR1 KGHSH, CDR2 LQKENI. The CDR3 runs 14 residues. CDR3 residues: CASSPEGGFTEAFF. CDR3 coding DNA: TGTGCCAGCTCTCCCGAGGGAGGGTTTACTGAAGCTTTCTTT.

The chain employs TRBV5-5 and TRBJ1-5; D gene uncertain. Between the trimmed V and J ends, which lost 0 bases and 0 bases, there was a span of 7 bases. The CDR3 has 15 residues. Looked up from germline, CDR1 is SGHKS and CDR2 is YYEKEE (reference sequence). CDR3 coding DNA: TGTGCCAGCAGCTTGGGAGGAAATAGCAATCAGCCCCAGCATTTT. Translation: CASSLGGNSNQPQHF.

The chain uses TRBV6-5 and TRBJ1-3; unclear D gene. The ends were cut back, 6 bases at V and 4 bases at J, with 10 bases in the middle. Looked up from germline, CDR1 is MNHEY and CDR2 is SVGAGI. There are 13 residues in the CDR3. CDR3 loop: CASRNPSGNTIYF. The DNA for the CDR3 is TGTGCCAGCAGAAACCCTTCCGGAAACACCATATATTTT.